This T cell receptor beta chain comes out of a study of technical replicates of blood from several donors. Method: immunoSEQ multiplex PCR; TCRdb's copy keeps in-frame clones and lacks some. The profile shows around 80,000 clones, 90% to 95% of them singletons. The table lists this clone with a count of one. Sequencing was done on a sample of T cells isolated from PBMCs. The TCR sequence derives from a human donor in good health.

The CDR3 bases are TGCGCCAGCAGCTACAGAGACAGGGGGCGCGAGTTTGTTCAGTACTTC. Its protein product is CASSYRDRGREFVQYF. This chain uses TRBV5-1 with TRBJ2-4, with 10 nucleotides matching TRBD1. The CDR3 extends over 16 amino acids. The germline V gene has CDR1 SGHRS and CDR2 YFSETQ. V shed 3 bases, J shed 11 bases, and the junction held 14 bases outside the gene matches.